This T cell receptor beta chain was identified in a study of T cell changes during pregnancy in multiple sclerosis. Germline CDR1 and CDR2: KGHSH and LQKENI. The CDR3 runs to 15 residues. As for this clone: An end of the junction differs from the germline gene, which may be a read error.

This table comes from immunoSEQ multiplex PCR, and its TCRdb copy is limited to in-frame clones, with some not included. The table includes tens of thousands of clones, 75% to 95% detected once. Sequenced material: peripheral blood, taken after pregnancy. The TCR comes from a female donor in good health, enrolled as a control in a pregnancy study. The chain combines TRBV18 with TRBJ1-6; D is possibly TRBD1 (5 bases). CDR3: CASSLNPRDNSLLHF. The CDR3, as DNA: TGTGCCAGCTCACTCAACCCCAGGGATAATTCACTCCTCCACTTT.